What follows are 32 T cell receptor beta chains derived from one specimen sequenced in a study of T cell responses to AZD1222 COVID-19 vaccine. Using immunoSEQ multiplex PCR, the repertoire was profiled, and TCRdb retains in-frame clones only, with some absent. In the table there are some 120,000 clones, approximately 85% of which are singletons. The sample in question was peripheral blood, obtained on day 0 of AZD1222 vaccination. These receptors came from an adult in good health.

In the case of this clone: This specimen includes other DNA sequences encoding the same CDR3. This rearrangement joins TRBV5-1 to TRBJ2-1; 10 bases map to TRBD1. The CDR3 contains 15 residues. J gave up 4 bases and V 0 bases, and 1 base lay outside the gene matches. Germline CDR1 is SGHRS and CDR2 is YFSETQ. CDR3 bases: TGCGCCAGCAGCTTGGCGGGACAGGGGTACAATGAGCAGTTCTTC. It encodes CASSLAGQGYNEQFF. Complete variable domain (other parts from reference TRBV5-1 and TRBJ2-1): KAGVTQTPRYLIKTRGQQVTLSCSPISGHRSVSWYQQTPGQGLQFLFEYFSETQRNKGNFPGRFSGRQFSNSRSEMNVSTLELGDSALYLCASSLAGQGYNEQFFGPGTRLTVL.

This clone appeared many times. V and J are TRBV4-3 and TRBJ2-2, with 8 bases lining up with TRBD1. From germline, CDR1 is LGHNA and CDR2 YSLEER. CDR3 length: 15 residues. The junction had 2 bases not matched to a gene; V was cut back by 1 base and J by 4 bases. The DNA for the CDR3 is TGCGCCAGCAGCCAAGGACAGGGGAGCACCGGGGAGCTGTTTTTT. The encoded protein is CASSQGQGSTGELFF.

V is TRBV24-1 and J is TRBJ2-7; D perhaps matches TRBD1 (6 bases). Germline V gene data show CDR1 as KGHDR and CDR2 as SFDVKD. This CDR3 contains 14 residues. Trimming shortened V by 7 bases and J by 1 base, and 13 bases separated the two germline ends. The CDR3 loop reads CATSGADSSYEQYF. The CDR3 DNA is TGTGCCACCAGCGGGGCGGACAGTTCCTACGAGCAGTACTTC.

The rearrangement joins TRBV2 to TRBJ1-2; the D gene is possibly TRBD1 (6 bases). V was clipped by 10 bases and J by 0 bases, with 18 bases between them. Germline V gene lookup returns CDR1 SNHLY and CDR2 FYNNEI. The CDR3 loop spans 15 amino acids. CDR3 DNA: TGTGCCACCATCAGGACAGCCCAAGCTAACTATGGCTACACCTTC. Translated: CATIRTAQANYGYTF.

The chain has TRBV4-1 and TRBJ1-2; TRBD1 matches 8 bases. This CDR3 has 13 amino acids. V shed 3 bases, J shed 6 bases, and the junction held 3 bases outside the gene matches. Germline V lookup: CDR1 MGHRA, CDR2 YSYEKL. The CDR3: CASSQAGGDGYTF. The CDR3 DNA follows: TGCGCCAGCAGCCAGGCAGGGGGCGATGGCTACACCTTC.

On this clone: Other DNA variants within this sample encode the same CDR3. J is TRBJ1-5 and V is TRBV5-1; D possibly corresponds to TRBD1 (5 bases). The V gene lost 0 bases and the J gene lost 1 base, with 8 bases spanning the gap. Germline V gene data show CDR1 as SGHRS and CDR2 as YFSETQ. The CDR3 spans 15 residues. CDR3 amino acids: CASSLVGGSNQPQHF. The CDR3 region has the DNA TGCGCCAGCAGCTTGGTTGGGGGGAGCAATCAGCCCCAGCATTTT.

V usage is TRBV9 and J usage is TRBJ1-1; D remains unclear. The ends were cut back, 0 bases at V and 8 bases at J, with 11 bases in the middle. From germline, CDR1 is SGDLS and CDR2 YYNGEE. CDR3 length: 13 amino acids. In DNA form, the CDR3 reads TGTGCCAGCAGCGTAGGGGCAGGCTCGGAAGCTTTCTTT. Protein product: CASSVGAGSEAFF.

This chain joins TRBV3-1 (or the pseudogene TRBV3-2) and TRBJ1-3; unclear D gene. In germline, CDR1 is LGHDT, CDR2 YNNKEL (reference sequence). The CDR3 is 15 amino acids. V lost 2 bases and J 8 bases, leaving 16 bases between the germline ends. The CDR3: CASSQPSVTKDTIYF. As DNA, the CDR3 is TGTGCCAGCAGCCAACCCTCCGTGACCAAGGACACCATATATTTT.

V usage is TRBV19 and J usage is TRBJ2-3, with 7 bases fitting TRBD1. The germline gives CDR1 LNHDA, CDR2 SQIVND (reference sequence). The junction had 8 bases not matched to a gene; V was cut back by 4 bases and J by 7 bases. This CDR3 is built from 14 residues. The CDR3 DNA follows: TGTGCCAGTAGTACCCCAGGGGGTGAGAATACGCAGTATTTT. It codes for CASSTPGGENTQYF.

The rearrangement links TRBV6-6 to TRBJ1-5; no firm D call. The CDR3 extends over 11 amino acids. Germline CDR1 is MNHNY and CDR2 is SVGAGI (reference sequence). The V end was cut by 5 bases, the J end by 4 bases, with 3 bases between. In DNA, the CDR3 is TGTGCCAGCAGTACTAATCAGCCCCAGCATTTT. Encoded protein: CASSTNQPQHF.

This clone was detected only once. The chain uses TRBV4-2 and TRBJ2-3; D possibly corresponds to TRBD2 (5 bases). CDR1 and CDR2 from the germline V gene are LGHNA and YNFKEQ. The ends were cut back, 0 bases at V and 2 bases at J, with 9 bases in the middle. The CDR3 consists of 15 residues. Here the CDR3 DNA reads TGTGCCAGCAGCCAAGACGGACTGCTCACAGATACGCAGTATTTT. This sequence encodes CASSQDGLLTDTQYF.

The chain carries TRBV7-6 and TRBJ1-4; 8 bases line up with TRBD1. The ends lost 5 bases at V and 7 bases at J; junction bases unmatched: 12. The V gene's germline CDR1 is SGHVS and CDR2 FNYEAQ. This CDR3 has 16 residues. The CDR3 sequence: CASSVIQGARIEKLFF. CDR3 sequence (DNA): TGTGCCAGCAGCGTAATCCAGGGGGCGCGAATTGAAAAACTGTTTTTT.

V gene TRBV7-2 combines with J gene TRBJ2-1; D not resolved. CDR1 is SGHTA, CDR2 FQGNSA, per germline. This CDR3 comprises 15 residues. Trimming took 3 bases from V and 0 from J, leaving 9 bases between them. The CDR3 sequence: CASSFDRSSYNEQFF. CDR3 sequence (DNA): TGTGCCAGCAGCTTCGACCGGAGCTCCTACAATGAGCAGTTCTTC.

J is TRBJ2-5 and V is TRBV11-1; D assignment may be TRBD1 or TRBD2 (5 bases each). The V gene lost 1 base and the J gene lost 7 bases, with 10 bases spanning the gap. Germline V gene lookup returns CDR1 SGHAT and CDR2 FQDESV (reference sequence). This CDR3 is built from 13 residues. Here the CDR3 reads CASSLVGVGTQYF. The CDR3 nucleotides read TGTGCCAGCAGCTTAGTGGGGGTCGGGACCCAGTACTTC.

The V call is TRBV19, the J call TRBJ2-7; D may be TRBD1 (6 bases). The germline V and J ends were trimmed by 5 bases and 0 bases, with 17 bases remaining between them. The CDR3 consists of 16 residues. CDR1 is LNHDA, CDR2 SQIVND, per germline (reference sequence). The CDR3 DNA reads TGTGCCAGTAGTTCGATTGGGACACCGAGCTCCTACGAGCAGTACTTC. This codes for CASSSIGTPSSYEQYF.

This chain uses TRBV7-3 with TRBJ2-7; D perhaps matches TRBD1 (6 bases). CDR3 length: 13 residues. The germline CDR1 and CDR2 sequences are SGHTA and FQGTGA. The V end was cut by 3 bases, the J end by 7 bases, with 13 bases between. The CDR3 region has the DNA TGTGCCAGCAGCTTTACAGGGACGGAAGAGCAGTACTTC. This codes for CASSFTGTEEQYF.

The rearrangement uses TRBV5-4 and TRBJ1-2; no clear D gene. CDR1 is SGHNT and CDR2 is YYREEE in the germline V gene (reference sequence). This CDR3 is built from 14 residues. The ends were cut back, 1 base at V and 2 bases at J, with 9 bases in the middle. The CDR3 spells CASSLRAANYGYTF. The CDR3 DNA sequence: TGTGCCAGCAGCTTGCGGGCAGCGAACTATGGCTACACCTTC.

The CDR3 bases are TGCGCCAGCAGCCCCAGGGAAAACGCCCAGGCCCAGTACTTC. This translates into CASSPRENAQAQYF. The V and J genes are TRBV4-1 and TRBJ2-5, with a weak D call TRBD1 (5 bases). Germline assignment: CDR1 MGHRA and CDR2 YSYEKL. The CDR3 runs 14 residues. Trimming removed 4 bases from V and 9 bases from J, with 18 bases in between.

This clone was picked up a small number of times. The chain links TRBV3-1 (or the pseudogene TRBV3-2) to TRBJ1-1; D might be TRBD1 (5 bases). V was clipped by 1 base and J by 8 bases, with 11 bases between them. The germline CDR1 and CDR2 sequences are LGHDT and YNNKEL (reference sequence). The CDR3 sequence is 13 residues long. CDR3 residues: CASSQGPYREAFF. CDR3 bases: TGTGCCAGCAGCCAAGGACCCTACAGGGAAGCTTTCTTT.

The gene calls are TRBV7-2 and TRBJ1-3; weak D call: TRBD1 (6 bases). This CDR3 spans 15 amino acids. V lost 1 base and J 3 bases, leaving 10 bases between the germline ends. Germline V gene lookup returns CDR1 SGHTA and CDR2 FQGNSA. The CDR3 reads CASSLGGADGNTIYF. CDR3 DNA sequence: TGTGCCAGCAGCTTAGGGGGGGCAGATGGAAACACCATATATTTT.

This chain joins TRBV11-2 and TRBJ1-2; TRBD1 is a possible D gene (6 bases). The CDR3 covers 14 residues. The germline CDR1 and CDR2 sequences are SGHAT and FQNNGV. Trimming took 0 bases from V and 5 from J, leaving 10 bases between them. This chain's CDR3 is CASSLETQGYGYTF. CDR3 sequence (DNA): TGTGCCAGCAGCTTAGAGACACAGGGATATGGCTACACCTTC.

This clone was seen only a few times. The chain couples TRBV5-1 to TRBJ1-1; possibly TRBD1 for D (6 bases). This CDR3 has 14 residues. The germline V and J ends were trimmed by 3 bases and 2 bases, with 11 bases remaining between them. Germline lookup yields CDR1 SGHRS and CDR2 YFSETQ. The CDR3 loop is CASSSDRQNTEAFF. The CDR3, as DNA: TGCGCCAGCAGCTCGGACAGACAAAACACTGAAGCTTTCTTT. Combining the CDR3 with reference TRBV5-1 and TRBJ1-1 gives the whole variable domain KAGVTQTPRYLIKTRGQQVTLSCSPISGHRSVSWYQQTPGQGLQFLFEYFSETQRNKGNFPGRFSGRQFSNSRSEMNVSTLELGDSALYLCASSSDRQNTEAFFGQGTRLTVV.

The CDR3 protein is CAWSFASTNYGYTF. CDR3 in DNA: TGTGCCTGGAGTTTCGCCTCCACTAACTATGGCTACACCTTC. J is TRBJ1-2 and V is TRBV30; D not certain. The length of the CDR3 is 14 residues. The V gene lost 2 bases and the J gene lost 0 bases, with 10 bases spanning the gap. Germline loops: CDR1 GTSNPN, CDR2 SVGIG (reference sequence).

CDR3 amino acids: CASSLSDRQPQHF. In DNA, the CDR3 is TGTGCCAGCAGCTTGTCGGATAGACAGCCCCAGCATTTT. V usage is TRBV11-1 and J usage is TRBJ1-5; D uncertain. This CDR3 comprises 13 residues. V was trimmed by 3 bases and J by 7 bases, leaving 10 bases between them. Germline lookup yields CDR1 SGHAT and CDR2 FQDESV (reference sequence).

In its sample, this clone was seen a few times. This chain links TRBV24-1 with TRBJ1-3; no definite D call. With 0 bases removed from V and 4 bases from J, the gap between germline ends came to 6 bases. Germline CDR1 is KGHDR and CDR2 is SFDVKD. The CDR3 runs 14 residues. DNA for the CDR3: TGTGCCACCAGTGATTTGCCAGGCGGAAACACCATATATTTT. As protein: CATSDLPGGNTIYF.

V and J are TRBV3-1 (or the pseudogene TRBV3-2) and TRBJ2-2; unclear D gene. Trimming stripped 8 bases from V and 5 bases from J, with 12 bases between. The CDR3 extends over 13 amino acids. Per the germline V gene, CDR1 is LGHDT and CDR2 is YNNKEL (reference sequence). DNA of the CDR3: TGTGCCAGCCGAGCAGACCGGACCGGGGAGCTGTTTTTT. It encodes CASRADRTGELFF.

The V gene is TRBV3-1 (or the pseudogene TRBV3-2), the J gene TRBJ1-6, with unresolved D. CDR1 is LGHDT and CDR2 is YNNKEL in the germline V gene (reference sequence). Trimming removed 6 bases at V and 4 bases at J, with 13 bases between. CDR3 length: 15 residues. For the CDR3, the DNA is TGTGCCAGCAGAGAAGCAACCCTATATAATTCACCCCTCCACTTT. This gives the protein CASREATLYNSPLHF.

The chain links TRBV9 to TRBJ1-5; TRBD1 is a possible D gene (6 bases). Looked up from germline, CDR1 is SGDLS and CDR2 is YYNGEE. The CDR3 is made up of 13 amino acids. V dropped 1 base and J dropped 6 bases, with 8 bases sitting between them. The CDR3 loop is CASSVSDSQPQHF. CDR3 nucleotides: TGTGCCAGCAGCGTATCGGACAGTCAGCCCCAGCATTTT.

The rearrangement joins TRBV11-3 to TRBJ2-1, with 11 bases that match TRBD2. J lost 6 bases, V lost 8 bases, and 18 bases had no gene match. The CDR3 has 18 residues. The V gene's germline CDR1 is SGHNT and CDR2 YENEEA. CDR3 DNA sequence: TGTGCCAGCGAGGGGGGACTAGCGGAGATTTCACGTGGCAATGAGCAGTTCTTC. Translating gives CASEGGLAEISRGNEQFF.

The CDR3 region has the DNA TGTGCCAGCTCACCAGACAGGATCAATCAGCCCCAGCATTTT. It specifies CASSPDRINQPQHF. V and J are TRBV18 and TRBJ1-5; a weak D match, TRBD1 (6 bases). This CDR3 is built from 14 residues. In germline, CDR1 is KGHSH, CDR2 LQKENI. The germline V and J ends were trimmed by 2 bases and 3 bases, with 8 bases remaining between them.

The chain uses TRBV7-9 and TRBJ1-6; 8 nucleotides match TRBD1. Germline V gene sequence: CDR1 SEHNR, CDR2 FQNEAQ (reference sequence). The CDR3 covers 14 residues. The V segment lost 0 bases and the J segment 12 bases; nucleotides outside the gene matches: 4. CDR3 region: CASSLAGTGKPLHF. The CDR3 nucleotides are TGTGCCAGCAGCTTAGCGGGGACAGGCAAACCCCTCCACTTT.

This clone has only one observation. The rearrangement links TRBV6-2 or TRBV6-3 to TRBJ1-6, with D perhaps matching TRBD1 (6 bases). The CDR3 length is 18 residues. V gave up 3 bases and J gave up 0 bases, with 15 bases separating them. CDR1 MNHEY and CDR2 SVGEGT come from the germline V gene. DNA of the CDR3: TGTGCCAGCAGTTATCAGGCGAGGGGGTACTCCTATAATTCACCCCTCCACTTT. It yields the protein CASSYQARGYSYNSPLHF.